Following are 5 T cell receptor beta chains from one sample sequenced in a study of response to subunit inactivated influenza vaccine. TCRdb called the RT-PCR reads again in MiXCR, with one record for every CDR3 protein. The table lists a few hundred thousand distinct CDR3 sequences, 14% of them singletons. The material sequenced was PBMCs from blood, taken about 11 days after vaccination. The receptors stem from a middle-aged man who received an inactivated influenza vaccine.

This clonotype was detected many times. The chain combines TRBV9 with TRBJ2-7; a weak D match, TRBD2 (6 bases). The CDR3 is made up of 16 amino acids. V lost 3 bases, J lost 4 bases, and 20 bases lay in between. Germline V gene data show CDR1 as SGDLS and CDR2 as YYNGEE. The DNA of the CDR3 is TGTGCCAGCAGCGCACAACGTGTCGCAGGGAGGTACGAGCAGTACTTC. It codes for CASSAQRVAGRYEQYF.

The V and J genes are TRBV7-2 and TRBJ2-1; 13 bases line up with TRBD2. The CDR3 runs to 15 residues. The junction had 8 bases not matched to a gene; V was cut back by 5 bases and J by 10 bases. The germline CDR1 and CDR2 sequences are SGHTA and FQGNSA. The CDR3 bases are TGTGCCAGCAGCAAAGGACTAGCGGGGGCCCGAGAGCAGTTCTTC. This codes for CASSKGLAGAREQFF.

This clonotype was detected only a few times. The chain uses TRBV6-1 and TRBJ2-5; 11 positions agree with TRBD1. The junction had 3 bases not matched to a gene; V was cut back by 5 bases and J by 4 bases. The CDR3 sequence is 14 residues long. Germline V gives CDR1 MNHNS, CDR2 SASEGT. CDR3 residues: CASSRTGGAETQYF. The DNA of the CDR3 is TGTGCCAGCAGTCGGACAGGGGGCGCAGAGACCCAGTACTTC.

V is TRBV6-5 and J is TRBJ2-2; 7 bases agree with TRBD1. CDR1 is MNHEY, CDR2 SVGAGI, per germline. CDR3 length equals 15 residues. J gave up 4 bases and V 2 bases, and 4 bases lay outside the gene matches. CDR3 residues: CASSYGTVATGELFF. The CDR3 region has the DNA TGTGCCAGCAGTTACGGGACAGTTGCCACCGGGGAGCTGTTTTTT.

The chain has TRBV29-1 and TRBJ1-3; 8 bases fit TRBD1. CDR3 length equals 14 residues. In germline, CDR1 is SQVTM, CDR2 ANQGSEA. With 4 bases clipped from V and 2 bases from J, the junction kept 4 bases outside the gene matches. The CDR3 sequence: CSVGEGQAGNTIYF. As DNA, the CDR3 is TGCAGCGTTGGAGAGGGACAGGCTGGAAACACCATATATTTT. Full variable domain (missing parts from reference TRBV29-1 and TRBJ1-3): SAVISQKPSRDICQRGTSLTIQCQVDSQVTMMFWYRQQPGQSLTLIATANQGSEATYESGFVIDKFPISRPNLTFSTLTVSNMSPEDSSIYLCSVGEGQAGNTIYFGEGSWLTVV.